This T cell receptor (beta chain) was observed in a study of blood T cell repertoires in COVID-19. Study in general: Samples taken during acute and convalescent COVID-19 were collected in the United States, Italy and Spain. The cDNA or gDNA used as material had been derived from T cells, B-cell-depleted T cells, or PBMCs.

Authors' analysis steps: Nucleated cell number was recorded as an estimate derived from reference gene primer amplification. The repertoire was sequenced with immunoSEQ multiplex PCR; TCRdb's copy has only in-frame clones and lacks some. Clone size and V and J calls were adopted from that table, with D and trimming inferred from the DNA. In the table there are more than 85,000 clones, about 91% of which are singletons. Patients in Seattle were enrolled during active infection, then followed longitudinally. The sample consisted of peripheral blood. The sequence came from a man aged 45-65 years with COVID-19, enrolled during active disease.

The CDR3 nucleotides are TGTGCCTGGACCCTCTCAACTACCCACACTGAAGCTTTCTTT. The encoded protein is CAWTLSTTHTEAFF. J is TRBJ1-1 and V is TRBV30; no definite D call. CDR3 length: 14 residues. From germline, CDR1 is GTSNPN and CDR2 SVGIG (reference sequence). With 4 bases removed from V and 3 bases from J, the gap between germline ends came to 15 bases.